This T cell receptor (beta chain) derives from a study of blood T cell repertoires in COVID-19. In the study overall: Donors in the United States, Italy and Spain gave samples during acute or convalescent COVID-19.

Participants came from 24 US areas, aged roughly 18 to 100 years. Categorization into cohorts depended on clinical history that participants reported. Study processing details: For nucleated cells, counts were estimated from reference gene primer amplification. Sequenced by immunoSEQ multiplex PCR; TCRdb stores in-frame clones only, minus some. That table furnishes V, J and clone size, whereas the DNA furnished D and trimming. The sample consists of 220,000 or so clones, 82% of them appearing once. V shed 1 base, J shed 3 bases, and the junction held 6 bases outside the gene matches. Germline V gene sequence: CDR1 LGHDT, CDR2 YNNKEL (reference sequence). The CDR3 runs to 16 residues.

Sequenced material: PBMCs or T cells enriched from blood (not recorded which). The chain couples TRBV3-1 (or the pseudogene TRBV3-2) to TRBJ2-1, with TRBD2 matching 7 bases. This receptor was obtained from a woman aged 55 to 70 who had recovered from COVID-19. DNA of the CDR3: TGTGCCAGCAGCCAAGCGGCGGGAGCGAACTACAATGAGCAGTTCTTC. Translated: CASSQAAGANYNEQFF.